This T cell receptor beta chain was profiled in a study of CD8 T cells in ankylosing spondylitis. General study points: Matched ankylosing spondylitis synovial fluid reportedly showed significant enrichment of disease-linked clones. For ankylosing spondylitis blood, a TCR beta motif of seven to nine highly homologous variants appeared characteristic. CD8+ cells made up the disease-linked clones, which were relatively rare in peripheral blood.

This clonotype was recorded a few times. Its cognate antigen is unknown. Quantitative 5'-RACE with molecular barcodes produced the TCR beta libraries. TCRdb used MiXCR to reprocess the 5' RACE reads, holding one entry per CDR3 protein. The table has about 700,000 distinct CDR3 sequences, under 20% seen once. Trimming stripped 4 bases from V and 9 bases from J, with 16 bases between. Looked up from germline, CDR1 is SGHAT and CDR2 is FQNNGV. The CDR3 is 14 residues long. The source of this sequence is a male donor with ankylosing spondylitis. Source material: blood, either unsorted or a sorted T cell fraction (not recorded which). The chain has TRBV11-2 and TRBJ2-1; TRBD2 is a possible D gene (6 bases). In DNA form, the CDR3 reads TGTGCCAGCAGCTGGGGACTCTCAGAGGGTGAGCAGTTCTTC. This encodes CASSWGLSEGEQFF.